What follows are 6 T cell receptor beta chains derived from one specimen sequenced in a study of vaccination effects on CD4 cells after COVID-19. CD4+ T cells specific for antigen were expanded with viral peptide pools by the ViraFEST assay before sequencing. Culture lasted around eleven days before CD4+ T cell isolation. Everyone in the study got two shots of either the BNT162b2 or mRNA-1273 vaccine. For these TCRs, the target antigens are not known. Only in-frame clones appear in the TCRdb table, and some are missing; sequencing was by immunoSEQ multiplex PCR. The table shows around 81,000 clones, with under 85% occurring only once. This material consisted of CD4+ T cells from PBMCs cultured with HCoV-OC43 spike peptides, taken after COVID-19 vaccination. Described subset: HCoV-OC43 spike overlapping peptide pool stimulation. The receptors originated from a human donor who received a COVID-19 vaccine.

The rearrangement joins TRBV2 to TRBJ2-7; TRBD1 matches 7 bases. With V trimmed by 7 bases and J by 1 base, 7 bases remained unmatched. CDR1 and CDR2 (germline): SNHLY, FYNNEI. The CDR3 sequence is 14 residues long. CDR3 sequence reads: CASTGTERSYEQYV. In DNA form, the CDR3 reads TGTGCCAGCACCGGGACAGAGCGATCCTACGAGCAGTACGTC.

The gene calls are TRBV7-3 and TRBJ2-6; a possible D gene is TRBD2 (6 bases). Between the trimmed V and J ends, which lost 0 bases and 2 bases, there was a span of 14 bases. Germline V lookup: CDR1 SGHTA, CDR2 FQGTGA. This CDR3 has 18 amino acids. CDR3 in amino acids: CASSLTGTGKPGANVLTF. The CDR3 coding sequence is TGTGCCAGCAGCTTAACCGGGACTGGGAAGCCTGGGGCCAACGTCCTGACTTTC.

This sequence joins TRBV18 and TRBJ2-1; possibly TRBD2 for D (6 bases). CDR3 size: 16 residues. Germline V gene data show CDR1 as KGHSH and CDR2 as LQKENI. V gave up 3 bases and J gave up 4 bases, with 16 bases separating them. CDR3: CASSPLAGRLYNEQFF. The CDR3 DNA reads TGTGCCAGCTCACCTCTTGCGGGAAGGTTGTACAATGAGCAGTTCTTC.

The chain's CDR3 is CASRNQGDYGYTF. CDR3 DNA sequence: TGCGCCAGCAGGAATCAGGGGGACTATGGCTACACCTTC. The chain uses TRBV5-1 and TRBJ1-2; 7 bases match TRBD1. CDR1 and CDR2 from the germline V gene are SGHRS and YFSETQ. Unmatched junction bases numbered 4, after V lost 5 bases and J lost 3 bases. The CDR3 is made up of 13 amino acids. Complete variable domain (other parts from reference TRBV5-1 and TRBJ1-2): KAGVTQTPRYLIKTRGQQVTLSCSPISGHRSVSWYQQTPGQGLQFLFEYFSETQRNKGNFPGRFSGRQFSNSRSEMNVSTLELGDSALYLCASRNQGDYGYTFGSGTRLTVV.

Here the CDR3 DNA reads TGTGCCAGCAGCCCCGTATTTGTAGCGCCGGAGACCCAGTACTTC. This sequence encodes CASSPVFVAPETQYF. This chain links TRBV11-1 with TRBJ2-5; D is possibly TRBD2 (5 bases). Germline loops: CDR1 SGHAT, CDR2 FQDESV (reference sequence). The CDR3 spans 15 residues. V dropped 5 bases and J dropped 5 bases, with 18 bases sitting between them.

The J gene is TRBJ2-1, the V gene TRBV2, with 7 bases fitting TRBD1. V was pared by 10 bases and J by 4 bases, with 10 bases of the junction left unmatched. This CDR3 spans 14 amino acids. Germline CDR1 SNHLY, CDR2 FYNNEI. CDR3 region: CATGNRGEYNEQFF. The CDR3 DNA reads TGTGCCACCGGAAACAGGGGAGAATACAATGAGCAGTTCTTC.